This T cell receptor (beta chain) is drawn from a study of T cell responses to AZD1222 COVID-19 vaccine. Study outcomes and limitations: At 160-218 and 743-854, vaccine-associated CD4 TCRs were dominant, and they spanned spike.

Notes on this clone: Its antigen is undetermined.

The CDR3 has 15 residues. V lost 4 bases and J 1 base, leaving 14 bases between the germline ends. Germline assignment: CDR1 SGHNT and CDR2 YYREEE (reference sequence). TCRdb's copy holds only in-frame clones and misses some; the assay was immunoSEQ multiplex PCR. This table has more than 90,000 clones, 85% to 90% appearing once. The sequencing here drew on peripheral blood, taken 28 days after the second AZD1222 dose. This clonotype originated in an adult who received the AZD1222 COVID-19 vaccine. The V and J genes are TRBV5-4 and TRBJ1-2; D gene ambiguous. As DNA, the CDR3 is TGTGCCAGCAGCCCAGACTCCGGACTTAACTATGGCTACACCTTC. The encoded protein is CASSPDSGLNYGYTF.